This TCR beta chain was profiled in a study of T-cell reconstitution after alpha-beta-depleted transplantation in children. Study observations and caveats: Two months or so post-transplant, alpha-beta T cells reportedly derived from several hundred expanded graft clones. By one year post-transplant, T-cell counts and diversity largely arose from T cells that were newly produced.

This clonotype was seen more than once but under ten times. Its antigen is not identified. TCRbeta library construction was performed incorporating unique molecular identifiers. MiXCR, applied by TCRdb to the PCR reads, yields one record per CDR3 protein. The sample gives around 210,000 distinct CDR3 sequences, approximately 7% of which show up once; 5.5% to 6.5% is in the top ten. The germline CDR1 and CDR2 sequences are MNHNS and SASEGT. V was clipped by 1 base and J by 8 bases, with 15 bases between them. This CDR3 has 15 residues. Sequenced material: PBMCs, taken before TCRalphabeta/CD19-depleted stem cell transplant. The rearrangement links TRBV6-1 to TRBJ2-1; perhaps D is TRBD1 or TRBD2 (7 bases each). This TCR derives from a boy younger than 10 with acute lymphoblastic leukemia, due to receive a stem cell transplant. The CDR3 DNA reads TGTGCCAGCAGTGAAGTAGGGAGGGGGCGGGATGAGCAGTTCTTC. This sequence encodes CASSEVGRGRDEQFF.